These 8 T cell receptor beta chains were all obtained from the same sample, sequenced in a study of OX40 agonist ivuxolimab in advanced cancers. The method was immunoSEQ multiplex PCR; TCRdb's version includes in-frame clones alone and lacks a portion of them. The sample lists over 30,000 clones, 70% to 85% occurring once. This specimen consisted of CD4+ or CD8+ T cells sorted from blood, obtained in a trial of the OX40 agonist ivuxolimab. These receptors came from an adult with an advanced solid tumor such as melanoma, head and neck, liver or kidney cancer.

The chain has TRBV7-2 and TRBJ1-3, with D possibly being TRBD1 (5 bases). CDR1 SGHTA and CDR2 FQGNSA come from the germline V gene. The V and J ends lost 5 bases and 4 bases respectively, with 9 bases between them. The CDR3 contains 13 residues. CDR3 protein: CASSPGGGNTIYF. In nucleotides, the CDR3 is TGTGCCAGCAGCCCCGGGGGGGGAAACACCATATATTTT.

In DNA form, the CDR3 reads TGTGCCTGGAACACAGGGGACTATGGCTACACCTTC. Protein: CAWNTGDYGYTF. The chain recombines TRBV30 with TRBJ1-2; 7 positions match TRBD1. The length of the CDR3 is 12 residues. Germline values: CDR1 GTSNPN, CDR2 SVGIG (reference sequence). The V gene end was trimmed by 4 bases and the J gene end by 3 bases; junction bases not matched to a gene: 2.

In regard to this clone: The germline gene is not matched at one end of the junction; a read error may be the cause. V gene TRBV19 combines with J gene TRBJ2-2; D call uncertain. The CDR3 consists of 11 residues. The germline CDR1 and CDR2 sequences are LNHDA and SQIVND (reference sequence). The CDR3: CATSWTGELFF. The CDR3 DNA sequence: TGTGCCACTAGTTGGACCGGGGAGCTGTTTTTT. The full variable domain, its missing parts supplied by reference TRBV19 and TRBJ2-2, is DGGITQSPKYLFRKEGQNVTLSCEQNLNHDAMYWYRQDPGQGLRLIYYSQIVNDFQKGDIAEGYSVSREKKESFPLTVTSAQKNPTAFYLCATSWTGELFFGEGSRLTVL.

CDR3: CASSERASTDTQYF. Here the CDR3 DNA reads TGTGCCAGCAGTGAGCGGGCTAGCACAGATACGCAGTATTTT. This chain uses TRBV6-4 with TRBJ2-3; tentatively, D is TRBD2 (5 bases). V was shortened by 3 bases and J by 0 bases, with 7 bases between the two germline ends. CDR1 is MRHNA and CDR2 is SNTAGT in the germline V gene. The CDR3 is 14 amino acids.

This clone was recorded a few times. The chain joins TRBV6-1 to TRBJ1-1, with D perhaps matching TRBD1 (6 bases). The V and J ends lost 3 bases and 10 bases respectively, with 18 bases between them. Looked up from germline, CDR1 is MNHNS and CDR2 is SASEGT. This CDR3 has 14 amino acids. CDR3 sequence (DNA): TGTGCCAGCAGTGAGAGACAGGATCGGGGGTTAGCTTTCTTT. This translates into CASSERQDRGLAFF.

V gene TRBV5-1 combines with J gene TRBJ2-1; 12 nucleotides match TRBD2. This CDR3 is 19 amino acids long. The V gene end was trimmed by 5 bases and the J gene end by 8 bases; junction bases not matched to a gene: 20. Germline CDR1 reads SGHRS; CDR2 reads YFSETQ. The CDR3 DNA follows: TGCGCCAGCAGACTGTATTACAGGGAGACTAGCGGGAGTCTCGATGAGCAGTTCTTC. This translates into CASRLYYRETSGSLDEQFF.

This clone was observed a handful of times. V gene TRBV11-1 combines with J gene TRBJ1-5; 7 nucleotides agree with TRBD1. The germline V gene encodes CDR1 SGHAT and CDR2 FQDESV (reference sequence). The CDR3 sequence is 14 residues long. J was trimmed by 5 bases and V by 6 bases; bases with no gene match: 7. The CDR3 here is CASRKQGRDQPQHF. The CDR3 DNA sequence: TGTGCCAGCAGAAAACAGGGGAGGGATCAGCCCCAGCATTTT.

This chain connects TRBV28 to TRBJ2-2; possibly TRBD1 or TRBD2 for D (5 bases each). V lost 5 bases and J lost 3, with 16 bases in between. There are 16 residues in the CDR3. Germline CDR1 reads MDHEN; CDR2 reads SYDVKM. CDR3: CASSLGTAPDTGELFF. The CDR3 DNA reads as TGTGCCAGCAGTCTCGGGACGGCACCCGACACCGGGGAGCTGTTTTTT.